Presented here are 15 T cell receptor beta chains from one specimen sequenced in a study of blood T cell repertoires in COVID-19. Libraries were prepared by immunoSEQ multiplex PCR; TCRdb keeps only in-frame clonotypes and omits some of them. The sample holds 300,000 or so clones, about 83% seen once. The sequenced material came from peripheral blood. The receptors come from a woman between 50 and 59 years old with acute or convalescent COVID-19.

The chain combines TRBV9 with TRBJ1-2; D is uncertain. Trimming took off 1 base at V and 3 bases at J, with 13 bases between the two ends. In germline, CDR1 is SGDLS, CDR2 YYNGEE. The CDR3 is 15 residues long. CDR3 DNA sequence: TGTGCCAGCAGCGTAACCGGCGGCGTCGACTATGGCTACACCTTC. This gives the protein CASSVTGGVDYGYTF.

The rearrangement joins TRBV11-3 to TRBJ2-2; 8 bases fit TRBD1. The CDR3 runs 14 residues. The junction had 4 bases not matched to a gene; V was cut back by 7 bases and J by 3 bases. In germline, CDR1 is SGHNT, CDR2 YENEEA. CDR3 region: CASMLQGDTGELFF. CDR3 coding DNA: TGTGCCAGCATGTTACAGGGGGACACCGGGGAGCTGTTTTTT.

The chain links TRBV19 to TRBJ1-1, with no clear D. The CDR3 sequence is 14 residues long. V lost 5 bases and J lost 3, with 13 bases in between. Per the germline V gene, CDR1 is LNHDA and CDR2 is SQIVND (reference sequence). The CDR3 coding sequence is TGTGCCAGTAGTCAACTTTCTCGGGACACTGAAGCTTTCTTT. This sequence encodes CASSQLSRDTEAFF.

The chain carries TRBV6-5 and TRBJ1-5; 9 bases fit TRBD1. This CDR3 has 14 residues. The junction had 7 bases not matched to a gene; V was cut back by 10 bases and J by 3 bases. From germline, CDR1 is MNHEY and CDR2 SVGAGI. As DNA, the CDR3 is TGTGCCACCGAGACAGGGGGTAACAATCAGCCCCAGCATTTT. It is translated as CATETGGNNQPQHF.

The sample holds a few counts of this clone. The genes are TRBV15 and TRBJ1-1; no firm D call. This CDR3 spans 14 amino acids. CDR1 is LNHNV, CDR2 YYDKDF, per germline (reference sequence). The germline V and J ends were trimmed by 5 bases and 1 base, with 11 bases remaining between them. CDR3 protein: CATSLRRGNTEAFF. The CDR3 DNA reads as TGTGCCACCAGCCTAAGGCGGGGGAACACTGAAGCTTTCTTT.

This sequence joins TRBV30 and TRBJ2-7; possibly TRBD2 for D (6 bases). Trimming left V 4 bases short and J 5 bases short, with 9 bases between. Germline loops: CDR1 GTSNPN, CDR2 SVGIG (reference sequence). The CDR3 spans 11 residues. This CDR3 reads CAWNWRDEQYF. CDR3 bases: TGTGCCTGGAATTGGAGGGACGAGCAGTACTTC.

The chain combines TRBV19 with TRBJ1-5; a possible D gene is TRBD1 (5 bases). Germline values: CDR1 LNHDA, CDR2 SQIVND (reference sequence). This CDR3 spans 14 amino acids. Between the trimmed V and J ends, which lost 2 bases and 5 bases, there was a span of 10 bases. The CDR3, as DNA: TGTGCCAGTAGTATACCCAGGGAGGATCAGCCCCAGCATTTT. Translated: CASSIPREDQPQHF.

This clone has only a few counts. The CDR3 sequence is CASSNRDRGTGELFF. CDR3 nucleotide sequence: TGTGCCAGCAGCAACCGGGACAGGGGAACCGGGGAGCTGTTTTTT. V and J are TRBV7-2 and TRBJ2-2; 10 nucleotides align to TRBD1. There are 15 residues in the CDR3. V lost 5 bases to trimming and J lost 5 bases; unmatched junction nucleotides: 5. Looked up from germline, CDR1 is SGHTA and CDR2 is FQGNSA. The entire variable domain, with the rest obtained from reference TRBV7-2 and TRBJ2-2, is as follows: GAGVSQSPSNKVTEKGKDVELRCDPISGHTALYWYRQSLGQGLEFLIYFQGNSAPDKSGLPSDRFSAERTGGSVSTLTIQRTQQEDSAVYLCASSNRDRGTGELFFGEGSRLTVL.

This clone was picked up a small number of times. The chain joins TRBV19 to TRBJ1-6; 8 bases line up with TRBD1. Germline lookup yields CDR1 LNHDA and CDR2 SQIVND (reference sequence). The CDR3 runs 16 residues. V dropped 4 bases and J dropped 4; count of bases not matched to a gene: 6. This CDR3 is CASSTNDRGYNSPLHF. The CDR3 coding sequence is TGTGCCAGTAGTACCAACGACAGGGGATATAATTCACCCCTCCACTTT.

This chain joins TRBV10-1 and TRBJ2-1; 9 positions agree with TRBD2. Germline V gives CDR1 WNHNN, CDR2 SYGVQD (reference sequence). The V and J ends lost 3 bases and 4 bases, in that order; junction bases with no gene match: 7. This CDR3 region has 16 residues. CDR3 sequence reads: CASSDQSGGTYNEQFF. Here the CDR3 DNA reads TGCGCCAGCAGTGACCAGAGCGGGGGGACTTACAATGAGCAGTTCTTC.

CDR3 nucleotide sequence: TGCGCCAGCAGCCATCCCCGAGGCGCCTCAACTAATGAAAAACTGTTTTTT. This gives the protein CASSHPRGASTNEKLFF. The V gene is TRBV4-1, the J gene TRBJ1-4; no reliable D call. The CDR3 length is 17 residues. Germline CDR1 is MGHRA and CDR2 is YSYEKL. Trimming cost V 3 bases and J 0 bases, with 14 bases left between them.

The chain combines TRBV7-8 with TRBJ1-5, with D unresolved. The CDR3 has 17 amino acids. CDR1 and CDR2 from the germline V gene are SGHVS and FQNEAQ. V lost 0 bases and J 0 bases, leaving 12 bases between the germline ends. The DNA of the CDR3 is TGTGCCAGCAGCTTAGCGTCCAACAGATATAGCAATCAGCCCCAGCATTTT. It specifies CASSLASNRYSNQPQHF.

The CDR3 nucleotides read TGTGCCAGCAGCTTGGCAGGGTCGATTTTCTCCTACAATGAGCAGTTCTTC. Protein sequence: CASSLAGSIFSYNEQFF. The V and J genes are TRBV5-8 and TRBJ2-1, with D tentatively TRBD1 (5 bases). The CDR3 has 17 amino acids. Trimming removed 0 bases from V and 0 bases from J, with 13 bases in between. Germline-derived CDR1 and CDR2 are SGHTS and YDEGEE.

This clone was detected many times. V gene TRBV5-1 combines with J gene TRBJ2-5, with 7 bases fitting TRBD1. There are 16 residues in the CDR3. The germline CDR1 and CDR2 sequences are SGHRS and YFSETQ. V trimming: 4 bases; J trimming: 5 bases; junction bases outside the gene matches: 14. The CDR3 nucleotides are TGCGCCAGCAGCCCAAACACCCTTGACAGGGTGGAGACCCAGTACTTC. Translated: CASSPNTLDRVETQYF.

The J gene is TRBJ2-5, the V gene TRBV7-9, with TRBD2 identical over 10 bases. V lost 3 bases, J lost 2 bases, and 6 bases stayed unmatched. Germline V gene lookup returns CDR1 SEHNR and CDR2 FQNEAQ (reference sequence). The CDR3 is made up of 16 amino acids. CDR3 sequence: CASSFATSGIQETQYF. The CDR3 DNA is TGTGCCAGCAGCTTTGCCACTAGCGGGATACAAGAGACCCAGTACTTC.